Below, 11 T cell receptor beta chains from the same sample are listed, as sequenced in a study of graft-versus-host responses after intestinal transplantation. The protocol was immunoSEQ multiplex PCR, while the TCRdb copy is restricted to in-frame clones and leaves out a portion. This table holds over 100,000 clones, over 80% found once. These receptors have no known antigen. This specimen consisted of unstimulated CD4+ T cells sorted from spleen or lymph node cells, obtained before intestinal transplant. The receptor source for this set is a human donor who received an intestinal transplant.

The rearrangement uses TRBV25-1 and TRBJ2-7, with 9 bases that match TRBD1. The CDR3 extends over 12 amino acids. The V gene end was trimmed by 10 bases and the J gene end by 6 bases; junction bases not matched to a gene: 7. Looked up from germline, CDR1 is MGHDK and CDR2 is SYGVNS. The CDR3 loop reads CANGQGTLEQYF. CDR3 coding DNA: TGTGCCAACGGACAGGGGACTCTCGAGCAGTACTTC.

This chain joins TRBV12-2 and TRBJ1-1. TRBV12-2 is an annotated pseudogene. The CDR3 runs 12 residues. The chain's CDR3 is CARQRRGTEAFF. The DNA for the CDR3 is TGTGCAAGACAGAGGAGGGGCACTGAAGCTTTCTTT.

The genes are TRBV10-3 and TRBJ2-2, with D perhaps TRBD2 (5 bases). V lost 0 bases and J lost 5, with 7 bases in between. The germline CDR1 and CDR2 sequences are ENHRY and SYGVKD. CDR3 size: 14 residues. DNA for the CDR3: TGTGCCATCAGTGAGTCTGGCGGGACCGGGGAGCTGTTTTTT. Amino acids: CAISESGGTGELFF.

This chain links TRBV9 with TRBJ1-4; D is uncertain. V was clipped by 2 bases and J by 10 bases, with 18 bases between them. This CDR3 is built from 15 residues. Germline V gives CDR1 SGDLS, CDR2 YYNGEE. The CDR3 bases are TGTGCCAGCAGCGTGGCTGGAGTGGCTGCAGGAAAACTGTTTTTT. Amino acids: CASSVAGVAAGKLFF.

V gene TRBV6-5 combines with J gene TRBJ2-2; 9 nucleotides agree with TRBD2. The V gene's germline CDR1 is MNHEY and CDR2 SVGAGI. J lost 1 base, V lost 0 bases, and 0 bases had no gene match. CDR3 length equals 16 residues. This CDR3 is CASSYSTSGNTGELFF. The CDR3 bases are TGTGCCAGCAGTTACTCGACTAGCGGGAACACCGGGGAGCTGTTTTTT.

CDR3 region: CASRGQGSGELFF. The DNA of the CDR3 is TGTGCCAGCAGAGGACAGGGATCCGGGGAGCTGTTTTTT. This chain joins TRBV25-1 and TRBJ2-2; 8 nucleotides line up with TRBD1. The V segment lost 6 bases and the J segment 6 bases; nucleotides outside the gene matches: 3. The CDR3 totals 13 residues. CDR1 and CDR2 (germline): MGHDK, SYGVNS. Using reference TRBV25-1 and TRBJ2-2 for the parts outside the CDR3, the full variable domain is EADIYQTPRYLVIGTGKKITLECSQTMGHDKMYWYQQDPGMELHLIHYSYGVNSTEKGDLSSESTVSRIRTEHFPLTLESARPSHTSQYLCASRGQGSGELFFGEGSRLTVL.

This sequence joins TRBV7-8 and TRBJ2-3, with TRBD2 matching over 7 bases. This CDR3 has 16 residues. Germline V CDR1 and CDR2: SGHVS, FQNEAQ. The ends lost 5 bases at V and 4 bases at J; junction bases unmatched: 12. The DNA of the CDR3 is TGTGCCAGCAGCCGCGGGTCCACGGGAGGCCCAGATACGCAGTATTTT. This codes for CASSRGSTGGPDTQYF.

The rearrangement links TRBV30 to TRBJ1-2; the match to TRBD1 covers 8 bases. Germline lookup yields CDR1 GTSNPN and CDR2 SVGIG (reference sequence). The CDR3 consists of 13 residues. V lost 2 bases to trimming and J lost 4 bases; unmatched junction nucleotides: 3. CDR3 region: CAWSLTGGYGYTF. The CDR3 nucleotides read TGTGCCTGGAGTCTAACAGGGGGCTATGGCTACACCTTC.

The chain has TRBV2 and TRBJ2-5; TRBD2 agrees at 7 bases. The CDR3 has 13 residues. V was pared by 4 bases and J by 5 bases, with 4 bases of the junction left unmatched. CDR1 and CDR2 (germline): SNHLY, FYNNEI. The DNA for the CDR3 is TGTGCCAGCAGTGGAGGGAGGGGTGAGACCCAGTACTTC. Protein: CASSGGRGETQYF. The entire variable domain, with the rest obtained from reference TRBV2 and TRBJ2-5, is as follows: EPEVTQTPSHQVTQMGQEVILRCVPISNHLYFYWYRQILGQKVEFLVSFYNNEISEKSEIFDDQFSVERPDGSNFTLKIRSTKLEDSAMYFCASSGGRGETQYFGPGTRLLVL.

The chain recombines TRBV9 with TRBJ2-1; D is possibly TRBD1 or TRBD2 (6 bases each). The CDR3 is made up of 13 amino acids. The germline V gene has CDR1 SGDLS and CDR2 YYNGEE. The germline V and J ends were trimmed by 0 bases and 9 bases, with 10 bases remaining between them. CDR3 nucleotides: TGTGCCAGCAGCGTAGCGGGGGACACTGAGCAGTTCTTC. It translates to CASSVAGDTEQFF.

CDR3 bases: TGTGCCAGCAGCCCAGTACCGGGACTAGCGGACTACGAGCAGTACTTC. It encodes CASSPVPGLADYEQYF. The chain combines TRBV28 with TRBJ2-7; TRBD2 matches 11 bases. The germline V gene encodes CDR1 MDHEN and CDR2 SYDVKM. With 6 bases clipped from V and 3 bases from J, the junction kept 10 bases outside the gene matches. The CDR3 has 16 residues.